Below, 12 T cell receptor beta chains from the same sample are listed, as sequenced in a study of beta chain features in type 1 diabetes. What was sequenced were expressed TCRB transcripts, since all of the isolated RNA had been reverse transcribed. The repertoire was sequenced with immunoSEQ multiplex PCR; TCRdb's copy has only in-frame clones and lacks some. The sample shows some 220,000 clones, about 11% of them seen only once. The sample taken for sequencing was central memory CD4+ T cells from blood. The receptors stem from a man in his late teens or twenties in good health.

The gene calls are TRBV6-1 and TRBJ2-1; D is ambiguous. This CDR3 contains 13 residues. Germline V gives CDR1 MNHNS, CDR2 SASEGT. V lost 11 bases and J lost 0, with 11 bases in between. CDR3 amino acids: CAVLLGSYNEQFF. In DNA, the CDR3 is TGTGCCGTCCTACTCGGCTCCTACAATGAGCAGTTCTTC.

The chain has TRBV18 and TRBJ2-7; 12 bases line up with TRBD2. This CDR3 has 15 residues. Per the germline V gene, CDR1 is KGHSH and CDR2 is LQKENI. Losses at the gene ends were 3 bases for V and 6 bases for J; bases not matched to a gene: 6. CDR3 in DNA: TGTGCCAGCTCACCGCTAGCGGGAGGGCAAGGCGAGCAGTACTTC. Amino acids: CASSPLAGGQGEQYF. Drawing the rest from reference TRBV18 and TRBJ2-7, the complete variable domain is NAGVMQNPRHLVRRRGQEARLRCSPMKGHSHVYWYRQLPEEGLKFMVYLQKENIIDESGMPKERFSAEFPKEGPSILRIQQVVRGDSAAYFCASSPLAGGQGEQYFGPGTRLTVT.

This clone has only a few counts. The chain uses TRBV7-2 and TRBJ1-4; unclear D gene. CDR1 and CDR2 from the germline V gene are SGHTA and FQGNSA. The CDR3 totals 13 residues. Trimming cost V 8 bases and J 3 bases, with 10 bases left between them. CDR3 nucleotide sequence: TGTGCCAGCGGACGGTATTCTAATGAAAAACTGTTTTTT. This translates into CASGRYSNEKLFF.

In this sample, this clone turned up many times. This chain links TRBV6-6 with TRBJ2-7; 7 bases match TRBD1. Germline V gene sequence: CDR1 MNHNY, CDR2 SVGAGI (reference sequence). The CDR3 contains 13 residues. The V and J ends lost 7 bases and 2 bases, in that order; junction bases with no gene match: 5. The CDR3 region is CASMGDSPYEQYF. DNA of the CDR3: TGTGCCAGCATGGGGGACAGTCCCTACGAGCAGTACTTC.

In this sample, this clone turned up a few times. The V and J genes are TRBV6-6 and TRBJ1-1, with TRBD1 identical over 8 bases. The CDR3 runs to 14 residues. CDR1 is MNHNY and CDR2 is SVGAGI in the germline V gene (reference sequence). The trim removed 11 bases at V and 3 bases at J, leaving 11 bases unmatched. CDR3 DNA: TGTGCCGGACAATCCCAGGGGGCGGACACTGAAGCTTTCTTT. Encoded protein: CAGQSQGADTEAFF.

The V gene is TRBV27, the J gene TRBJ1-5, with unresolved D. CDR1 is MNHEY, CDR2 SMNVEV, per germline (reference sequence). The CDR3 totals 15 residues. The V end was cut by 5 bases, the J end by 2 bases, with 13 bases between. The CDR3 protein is CASSPEGIRNQPQHF. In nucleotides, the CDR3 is TGTGCCAGCAGTCCCGAAGGCATTCGCAATCAGCCCCAGCATTTT.

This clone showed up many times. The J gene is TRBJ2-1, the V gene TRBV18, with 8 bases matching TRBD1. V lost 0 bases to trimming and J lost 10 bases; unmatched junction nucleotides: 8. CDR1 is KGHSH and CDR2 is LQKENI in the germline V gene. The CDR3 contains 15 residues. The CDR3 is CASSPPIQGAGEQFF. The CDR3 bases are TGTGCCAGCTCACCACCTATTCAGGGGGCCGGAGAGCAGTTCTTC.

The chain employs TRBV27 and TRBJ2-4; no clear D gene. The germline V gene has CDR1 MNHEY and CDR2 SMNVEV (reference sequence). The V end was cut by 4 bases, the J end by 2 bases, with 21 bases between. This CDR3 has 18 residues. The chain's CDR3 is CASSSTRGGQLTKNIQYF. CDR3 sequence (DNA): TGTGCCAGCAGTTCTACGAGAGGTGGTCAGCTCACCAAAAACATTCAGTACTTC.

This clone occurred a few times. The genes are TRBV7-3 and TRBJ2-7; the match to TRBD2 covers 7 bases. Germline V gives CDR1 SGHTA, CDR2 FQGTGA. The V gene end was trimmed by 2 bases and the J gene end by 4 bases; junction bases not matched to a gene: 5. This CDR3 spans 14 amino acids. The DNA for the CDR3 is TGTGCCAGCAGCTTAGGTAGCGGGCCTTACGAGCAGTACTTC. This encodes CASSLGSGPYEQYF.

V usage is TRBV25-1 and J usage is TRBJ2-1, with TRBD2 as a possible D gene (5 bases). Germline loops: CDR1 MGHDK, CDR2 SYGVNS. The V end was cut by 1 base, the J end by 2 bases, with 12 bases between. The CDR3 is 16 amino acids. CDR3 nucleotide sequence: TGTGCCAGCAGTGAATCCGGGAATAGCCCCTACAATGAGCAGTTCTTC. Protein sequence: CASSESGNSPYNEQFF.

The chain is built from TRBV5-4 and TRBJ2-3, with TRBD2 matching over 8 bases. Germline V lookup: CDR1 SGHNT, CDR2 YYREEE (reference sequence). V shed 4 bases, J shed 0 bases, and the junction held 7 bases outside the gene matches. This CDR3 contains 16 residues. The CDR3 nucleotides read TGTGCCAGCAGCCCGGGAGGGGGTACTAGCACAGATACGCAGTATTTT. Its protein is CASSPGGGTSTDTQYF.

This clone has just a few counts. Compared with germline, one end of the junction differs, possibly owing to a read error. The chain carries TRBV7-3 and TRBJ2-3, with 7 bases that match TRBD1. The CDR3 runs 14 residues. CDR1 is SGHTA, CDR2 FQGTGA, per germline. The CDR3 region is CASSATGRSDTQYF. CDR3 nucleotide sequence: TGTGCTAGCAGCGCGACAGGGAGATCGGATACGCAGTATTTT.